The source of this T cell receptor beta chain is a study of cytomegalovirus exposure and HLA in healthy donors. Regarding the study as a whole: Among TCR beta chains of equal frequency, HLA-associated ones were more clonally expanded in a later analysis. There were a few CMV-associated chains whose specificity for CMV antigens was confirmed in vitro. Because they were indistinguishable, some V segments, including TRBV6-2 and TRBV6-3, were excluded. Some TCR beta chains (roughly 150 of them) were listed as cytomegalovirus-associated.

In germline, CDR1 is SGHTA, CDR2 FQGNSA. With V trimmed by 1 base and J by 7 bases, 8 bases remained unmatched. This CDR3 has 15 residues. The study ran its PCR with 60 Vbeta and 13 Jbeta primers. Data came from immunoSEQ multiplex PCR; TCRdb stores just in-frame clones and leaves some out. Of under 200,000 clones in the sample, 80% are singletons; the top ten hold about 4.3%. As regards this clone: Its antigen is still unknown.

The sequenced material came from PBMCs. The rearrangement joins TRBV7-2 to TRBJ2-5; 8 positions match TRBD2. The clonotype comes from a woman between 45 and 60 years old in good health and CMV-seropositive. The CDR3 sequence is CASSLVVSGKGTQYF. CDR3 bases: TGTGCCAGCAGCTTAGTCGTTAGCGGGAAAGGGACCCAGTACTTC.